Listed below are T cell receptor beta chains from one sample, sequenced in a study of cytomegalovirus exposure and HLA in healthy donors. Using immunoSEQ multiplex PCR, the repertoire was profiled, and TCRdb retains in-frame clones only, with some absent. This sample carries fewer than 90,000 clones, approximately 93% of them seen once, and the ten largest clones take approximately 3.3%. Sequencing was performed on PBMCs. The receptors were gathered from a woman younger than 35 in good health and CMV-seropositive. The CDR3 runs from the conserved cysteine through the conserved F or W. D genes are given only for firm matches. Part of the rows lack a size; the others show once, few, many or a class for expanded clones.

D: TRBD2
V: TRBV5-6
J: TRBJ2-3
size: -
CDR3: CASTWSSGGGTDTQYF
DNA: TGTGCCAGCACCTGGAGTAGCGGGGGGGGCACAGATACGCAGTATTTT

D: -
V: TRBV4-2
J: TRBJ1-6
size: -
CDR3: CASSLQGNSPLHF
DNA: TGTGCCAGCAGCCTACAGGGTAATTCACCCCTCCACTTT

D: TRBD2
V: TRBV11-2
J: TRBJ2-1
size: -
CDR3: CASSLAGGTYNEQFF
DNA: TGTGCCAGCAGCTTAGCGGGGGGTACCTACAATGAGCAGTTCTTC

D: -
V: TRBV11-3
J: TRBJ2-1
size: once
CDR3: CASSLGASSAYNEQFF
DNA: TGTGCCAGCAGCTTAGGGGCCTCTAGCGCGTACAATGAGCAGTTCTTC

D: -
V: TRBV29-1
J: TRBJ2-1
size: -
CDR3: CSAGAAGGEQFF
DNA: TGCAGCGCTGGGGCCGCCGGGGGTGAGCAGTTCTTC

D: -
V: TRBV7-9
J: TRBJ1-1
size: -
CDR3: CASSSIRGEAFF
DNA: TGTGCCAGCAGCTCCATTCGGGGGGAAGCTTTCTTT

D: TRBD1
V: TRBV6-5
J: TRBJ1-2
size: -
CDR3: CASSYPDRGLSGYTF
DNA: TGTGCCAGCAGTTACCCCGACAGGGGATTATCAGGCTACACCTTC

D: TRBD2
V: TRBV7-8
J: TRBJ2-5
size: -
CDR3: CASSYSGGPETQYF
DNA: TGTGCCAGCAGCTATAGCGGGGGTCCAGAGACCCAGTACTTC

D: -
V: TRBV5-5
J: TRBJ1-2
size: -
CDR3: CASSLAPGSSYGYTF
DNA: TGTGCCAGCAGCTTGGCCCCCGGGTCCTCTTATGGCTACACCTTC

D: -
V: TRBV14
J: TRBJ2-7
size: -
CDR3: CASSQDLFLVTEQYF
DNA: TGTGCCAGCAGCCAAGATTTATTTTTAGTCACCGAGCAGTACTTC

D: TRBD1
V: TRBV19
J: TRBJ1-3
size: -
CDR3: CASRTGDNTIYF
DNA: TGTGCCAGTCGGACAGGGGACAACACCATATATTTT

D: -
V: TRBV28
J: TRBJ1-1
size: once
CDR3: CASSPQIRIRTEAFF
DNA: TGTGCCAGCAGTCCTCAGATCCGAATTCGCACTGAAGCTTTCTTT

D: -
V: TRBV5-1
J: TRBJ1-2
size: few
CDR3: CASSLETPNYGYTF
DNA: TGCGCCAGCAGCTTGGAGACACCTAACTATGGCTACACCTTC

D: TRBD2
V: TRBV2
J: TRBJ2-3
size: -
CDR3: CASVLAGGGDTQYF
DNA: TGTGCCAGCGTCCTAGCGGGGGGCGGAGATACGCAGTATTTT

D: -
V: TRBV19
J: TRBJ1-2
size: -
CDR3: CASTPSEGYGYTF
DNA: TGTGCCAGTACCCCCTCCGAGGGATATGGCTACACCTTC

D: -
V: TRBV11-2
J: TRBJ2-7
size: -
CDR3: CASSSSDRRHEQYF
DNA: TGTGCCAGCAGCTCAAGCGACAGGCGCCACGAGCAGTACTTC

D: TRBD1
V: TRBV11-3
J: TRBJ1-2
size: -
CDR3: CASSFGGQNYGYTF
DNA: TGTGCCAGCAGCTTCGGGGGACAGAACTATGGCTACACCTTC

D: TRBD2
V: TRBV30
J: TRBJ2-3
size: -
CDR3: CAWSVGGYLDTQYF
DNA: TGTGCCTGGAGTGTGGGGGGGTATTTAGATACGCAGTATTTT

D: -
V: TRBV7-9
J: TRBJ2-2
size: -
CDR3: CASSLHQGSTGELFF
DNA: TGTGCCAGCAGCTTACACCAGGGGAGTACCGGGGAGCTGTTTTTT

D: -
V: TRBV11-3
J: TRBJ1-1
size: -
CDR3: CASRRENTEAFF
DNA: TGTGCCAGCAGACGAGAGAACACTGAAGCTTTCTTT

D: TRBD1
V: TRBV9
J: TRBJ1-2
size: -
CDR3: CASSGRWDRGLGYTF
DNA: TGTGCCAGCAGCGGCCGATGGGACAGGGGGCTCGGCTACACCTTC

D: TRBD1
V: TRBV15
J: TRBJ1-2
size: -
CDR3: CATSRDLTGVGGYTF
DNA: TGTGCCACCAGCAGAGATTTGACAGGGGTCGGTGGCTACACCTTC